This TCR beta chain originates from a study of T cell repertoires in cytomegalovirus infection. Turning to the study itself: CMV infection together with matching HLA type was indicated by public TCR beta signatures.

Each CDR3 protein gets one entry after TCRdb re-called the reads with MiXCR. The table includes about 71,000 distinct CDR3 sequences, about 20% detected once. J gave up 5 bases and V 2 bases, and 8 bases lay outside the gene matches. This CDR3 has 16 residues. Germline V CDR1 and CDR2: SGHVS, FQNEAQ. Whole-study results and caveats: Within the response measured ex vivo, HLA-C-restricted CMV-specific TCR beta clonotypes were dominant.

A note on this clonotype: Its specificity is unknown.

This chain links TRBV7-8 with TRBJ2-1, with 8 nucleotides matching TRBD2. Sequences were derived from CD8+ T cells from cultured PBMCs, sampled from culture after CMV antigen stimulation. The sequence derives from a human donor in good health (CMV status not recorded). Some clones in this sample may be carry-over from other donors' samples. The CDR3 nucleotides are TGTGCCAGCAGCTTATCGCGTCTAGCGGGCAACAATGAGCAGTTCTTC. Translating it yields CASSLSRLAGNNEQFF.